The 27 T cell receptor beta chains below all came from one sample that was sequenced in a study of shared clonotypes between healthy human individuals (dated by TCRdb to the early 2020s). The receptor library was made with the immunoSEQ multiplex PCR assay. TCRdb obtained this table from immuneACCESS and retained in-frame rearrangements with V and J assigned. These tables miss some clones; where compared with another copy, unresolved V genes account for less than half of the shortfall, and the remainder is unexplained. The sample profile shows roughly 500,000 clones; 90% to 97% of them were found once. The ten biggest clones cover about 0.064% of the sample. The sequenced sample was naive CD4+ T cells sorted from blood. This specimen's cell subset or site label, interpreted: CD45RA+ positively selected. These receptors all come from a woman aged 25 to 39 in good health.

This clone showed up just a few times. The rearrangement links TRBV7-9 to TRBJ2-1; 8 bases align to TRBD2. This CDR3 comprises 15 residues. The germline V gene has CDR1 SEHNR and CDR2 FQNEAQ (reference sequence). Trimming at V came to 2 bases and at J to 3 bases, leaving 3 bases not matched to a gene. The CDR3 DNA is TGTGCCAGCAGCTTAACTAGCGGATTCTACAATGAGCAGTTCTTC. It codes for CASSLTSGFYNEQFF.

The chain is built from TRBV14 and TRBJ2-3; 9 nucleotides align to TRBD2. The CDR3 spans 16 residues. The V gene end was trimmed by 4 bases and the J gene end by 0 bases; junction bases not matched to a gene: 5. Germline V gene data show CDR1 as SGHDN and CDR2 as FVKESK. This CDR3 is CASSPLAGTSTDTQYF. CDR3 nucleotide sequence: TGTGCCAGCAGCCCCCTAGCGGGAACTAGCACAGATACGCAGTATTTT.

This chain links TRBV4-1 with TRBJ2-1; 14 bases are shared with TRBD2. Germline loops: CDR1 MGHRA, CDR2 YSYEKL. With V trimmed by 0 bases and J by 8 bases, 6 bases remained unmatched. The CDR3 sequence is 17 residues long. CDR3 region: CASSQDRLAGGVDEQFF. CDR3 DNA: TGCGCCAGCAGCCAAGATCGACTAGCGGGAGGGGTGGATGAGCAGTTCTTC.

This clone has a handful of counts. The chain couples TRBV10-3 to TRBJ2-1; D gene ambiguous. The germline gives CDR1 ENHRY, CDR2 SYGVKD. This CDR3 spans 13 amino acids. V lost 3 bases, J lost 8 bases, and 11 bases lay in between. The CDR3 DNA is TGTGCCATCAGTGATGGCCCGTGGGATGAGCAGTTCTTC. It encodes CAISDGPWDEQFF.

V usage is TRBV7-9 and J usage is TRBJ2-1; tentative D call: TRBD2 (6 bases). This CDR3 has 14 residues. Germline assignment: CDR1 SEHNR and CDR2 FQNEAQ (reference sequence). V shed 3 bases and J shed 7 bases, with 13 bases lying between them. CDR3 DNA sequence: TGTGCCAGCAGCTTGCCCCGCGGGAAGAATGAGCAGTTCTTC. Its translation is CASSLPRGKNEQFF.

The CDR3 protein is CASSRTSGSFNEQYF. The CDR3 nucleotides read TGTGCCAGCAGCCGCACTAGCGGGAGTTTCAACGAGCAGTACTTC. The gene calls are TRBV7-2 and TRBJ2-7; TRBD2 matches 11 bases. The CDR3 contains 15 residues. V dropped 5 bases and J dropped 5; count of bases not matched to a gene: 8. The germline CDR1 and CDR2 sequences are SGHTA and FQGNSA.

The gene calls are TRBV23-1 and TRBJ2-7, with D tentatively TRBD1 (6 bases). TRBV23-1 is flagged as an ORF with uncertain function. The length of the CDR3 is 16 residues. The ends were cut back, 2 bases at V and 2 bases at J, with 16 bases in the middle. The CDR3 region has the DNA TGCGCCAGCAGTCAAACTATCAGGGACACCCCCTACGAGCAGTACTTC. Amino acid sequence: CASSQTIRDTPYEQYF.

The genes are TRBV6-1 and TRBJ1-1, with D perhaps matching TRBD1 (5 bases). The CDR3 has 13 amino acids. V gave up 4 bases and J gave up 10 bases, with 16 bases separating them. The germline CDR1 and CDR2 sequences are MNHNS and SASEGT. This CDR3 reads CASSVTVGVAAFF. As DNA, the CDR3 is TGTGCCAGCAGTGTGACAGTGGGCGTAGCAGCTTTCTTT.

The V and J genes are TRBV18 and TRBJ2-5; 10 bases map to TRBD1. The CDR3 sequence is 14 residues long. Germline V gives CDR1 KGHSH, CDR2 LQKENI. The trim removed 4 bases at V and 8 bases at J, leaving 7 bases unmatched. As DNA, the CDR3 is TGTGCCAGCTCACACACCGGGACAGGGGACACCCAGTACTTC. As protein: CASSHTGTGDTQYF.

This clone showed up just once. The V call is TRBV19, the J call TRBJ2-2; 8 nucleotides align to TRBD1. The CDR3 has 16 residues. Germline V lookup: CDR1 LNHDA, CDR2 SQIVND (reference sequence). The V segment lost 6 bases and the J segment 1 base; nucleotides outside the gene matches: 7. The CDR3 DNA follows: TGTGCCAGTAGCCTTAGGGGGACAGGGAACACCGGGGAGCTGTTTTTT. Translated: CASSLRGTGNTGELFF.

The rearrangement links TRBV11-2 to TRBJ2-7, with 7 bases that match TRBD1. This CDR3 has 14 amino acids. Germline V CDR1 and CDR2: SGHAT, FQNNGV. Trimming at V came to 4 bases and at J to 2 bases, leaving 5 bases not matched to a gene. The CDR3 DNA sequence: TGTGCCAGCAGCTCTCTCGGGACAGCCTACGAGCAGTACTTC. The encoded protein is CASSSLGTAYEQYF.

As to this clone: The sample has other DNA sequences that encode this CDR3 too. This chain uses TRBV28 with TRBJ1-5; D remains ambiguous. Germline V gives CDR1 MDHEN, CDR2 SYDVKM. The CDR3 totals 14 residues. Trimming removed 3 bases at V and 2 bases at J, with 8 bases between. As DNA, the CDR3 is TGTGCCAGCAGTTTCCCAGGAGGCAATCAGCCCCAGCATTTT. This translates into CASSFPGGNQPQHF.

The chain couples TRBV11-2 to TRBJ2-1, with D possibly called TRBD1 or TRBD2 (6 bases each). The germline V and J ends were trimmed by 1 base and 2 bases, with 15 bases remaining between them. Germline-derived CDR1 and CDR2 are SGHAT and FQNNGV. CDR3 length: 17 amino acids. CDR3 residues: CASSLGARRGPYNEQFF. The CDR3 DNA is TGTGCCAGCAGCTTAGGGGCCCGTCGGGGGCCCTACAATGAGCAGTTCTTC.

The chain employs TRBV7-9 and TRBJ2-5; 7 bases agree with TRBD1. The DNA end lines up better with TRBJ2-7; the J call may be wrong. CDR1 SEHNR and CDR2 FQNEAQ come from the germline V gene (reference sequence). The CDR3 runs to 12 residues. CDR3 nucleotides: TGTGCCAGCAGGCCGACAGGGAACGAGCAGTACTTC. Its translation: CASRPTGNEQYF.

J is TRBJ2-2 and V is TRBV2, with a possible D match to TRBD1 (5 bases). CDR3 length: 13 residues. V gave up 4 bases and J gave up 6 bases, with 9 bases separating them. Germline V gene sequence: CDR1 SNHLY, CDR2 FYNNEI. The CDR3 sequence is CASSGSGPGELFF. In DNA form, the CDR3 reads TGTGCCAGCAGTGGGTCAGGGCCCGGGGAGCTGTTTTTT.

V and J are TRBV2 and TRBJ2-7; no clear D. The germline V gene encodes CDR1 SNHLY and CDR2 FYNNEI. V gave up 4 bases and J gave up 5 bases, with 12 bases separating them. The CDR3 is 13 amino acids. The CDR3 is CASSGRVLDEQYF. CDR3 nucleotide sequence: TGTGCCAGCAGTGGCCGCGTACTCGACGAGCAGTACTTC.

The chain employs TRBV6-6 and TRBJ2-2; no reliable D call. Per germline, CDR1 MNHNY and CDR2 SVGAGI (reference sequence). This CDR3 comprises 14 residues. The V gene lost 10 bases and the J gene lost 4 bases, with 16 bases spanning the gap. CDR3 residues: CATLPRIGTGELFF. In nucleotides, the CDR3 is TGTGCCACCCTACCGCGCATTGGCACCGGGGAGCTGTTTTTT.

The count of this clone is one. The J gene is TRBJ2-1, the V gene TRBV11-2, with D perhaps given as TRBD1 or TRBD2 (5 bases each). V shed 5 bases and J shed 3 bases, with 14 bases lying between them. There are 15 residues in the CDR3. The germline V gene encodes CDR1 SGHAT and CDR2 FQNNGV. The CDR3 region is CASSPAGANYNEQFF. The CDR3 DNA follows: TGTGCCAGCAGCCCCGCCGGGGCTAACTACAATGAGCAGTTCTTC.

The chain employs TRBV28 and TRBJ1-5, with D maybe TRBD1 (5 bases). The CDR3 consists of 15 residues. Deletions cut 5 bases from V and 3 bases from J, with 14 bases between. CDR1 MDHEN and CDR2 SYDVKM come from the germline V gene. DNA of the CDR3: TGTGCCAGCAGTGTTCCGACAGCAGACAATCAGCCCCAGCATTTT. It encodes CASSVPTADNQPQHF.

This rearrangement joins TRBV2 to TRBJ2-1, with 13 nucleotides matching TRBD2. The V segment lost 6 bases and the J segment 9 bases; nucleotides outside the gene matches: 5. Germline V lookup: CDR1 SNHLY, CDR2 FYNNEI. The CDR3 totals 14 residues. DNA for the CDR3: TGTGCCAGCAGGGGGACTAGCGGGACTGGTGAGCAGTTCTTC. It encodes CASRGTSGTGEQFF. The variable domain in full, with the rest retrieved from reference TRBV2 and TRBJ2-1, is EPEVTQTPSHQVTQMGQEVILRCVPISNHLYFYWYRQILGQKVEFLVSFYNNEISEKSEIFDDQFSVERPDGSNFTLKIRSTKLEDSAMYFCASRGTSGTGEQFFGPGTRLTVL.

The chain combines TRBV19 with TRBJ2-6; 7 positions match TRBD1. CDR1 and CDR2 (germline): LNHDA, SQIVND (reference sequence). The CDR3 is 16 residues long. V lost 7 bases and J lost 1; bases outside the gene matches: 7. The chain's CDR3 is CASNRGSRSGANVLTF. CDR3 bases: TGTGCCAGTAACAGGGGTTCCCGGTCTGGGGCCAACGTCCTGACTTTC.

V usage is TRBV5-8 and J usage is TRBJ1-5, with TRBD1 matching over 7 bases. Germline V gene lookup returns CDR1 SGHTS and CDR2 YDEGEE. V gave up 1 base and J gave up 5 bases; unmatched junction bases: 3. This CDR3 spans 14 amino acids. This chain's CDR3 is CASSLLGGDQPQHF. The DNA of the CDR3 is TGTGCCAGCAGCTTGCTAGGGGGCGATCAGCCCCAGCATTTT.

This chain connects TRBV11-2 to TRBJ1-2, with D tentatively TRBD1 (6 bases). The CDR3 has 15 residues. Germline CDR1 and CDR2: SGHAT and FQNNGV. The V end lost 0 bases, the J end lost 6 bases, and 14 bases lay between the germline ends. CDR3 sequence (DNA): TGTGCCAGCAGCTTAGATGGGGCCAGGGGTGATGGCTACACCTTC. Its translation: CASSLDGARGDGYTF.

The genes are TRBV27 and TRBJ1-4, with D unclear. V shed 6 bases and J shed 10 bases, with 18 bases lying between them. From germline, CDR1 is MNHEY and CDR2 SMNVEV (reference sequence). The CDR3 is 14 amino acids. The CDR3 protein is CASRTQNSYGKLFF. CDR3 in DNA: TGTGCCAGCAGAACGCAAAATTCGTACGGAAAACTGTTTTTT.

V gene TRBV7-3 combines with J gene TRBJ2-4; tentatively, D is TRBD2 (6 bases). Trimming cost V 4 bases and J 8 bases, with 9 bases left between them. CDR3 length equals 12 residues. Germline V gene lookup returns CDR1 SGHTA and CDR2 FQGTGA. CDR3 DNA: TGTGCCAGCAGCTCCGGGGGATACATTCAGTACTTC. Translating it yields CASSSGGYIQYF.

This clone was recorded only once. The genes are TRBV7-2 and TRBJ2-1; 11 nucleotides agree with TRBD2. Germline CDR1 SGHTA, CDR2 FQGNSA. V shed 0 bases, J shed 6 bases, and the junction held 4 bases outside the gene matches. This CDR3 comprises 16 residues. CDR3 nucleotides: TGTGCCAGCAGCTTAGCGGCTAGCGGGAGGACCAATGAGCAGTTCTTC. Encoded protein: CASSLAASGRTNEQFF.

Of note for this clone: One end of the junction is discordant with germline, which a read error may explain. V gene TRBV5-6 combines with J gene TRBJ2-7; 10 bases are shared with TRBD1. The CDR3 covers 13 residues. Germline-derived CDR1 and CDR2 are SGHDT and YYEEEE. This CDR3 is CASSLGGDRGPHF. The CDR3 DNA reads TGTGCCAGCAGCTTGGGAGGGGACAGGGGCCCCCACTTC.